This TCR beta chain emerged from a study of T cell repertoires in cytomegalovirus infection. Background on the study: CMV infection together with matching HLA type was indicated by public TCR beta signatures.

The CDR3 has 15 residues. CDR1 MDHEN and CDR2 SYDVKM come from the germline V gene. Of note for this clonotype: What it binds is unknown. At one end the junction does not follow the germline gene, possibly because of a read error.

Points from the study as a whole: Dominating the ex vivo response were HLA-C-restricted CMV-specific TCR beta clonotypes. People with CMV and the relevant HLA were identified by cumulative public TCR beta family frequency.

Via MiXCR, TCRdb re-called the reads, giving one row per CDR3 protein. Among under 850,000 distinct CDR3 sequences, 35% to 40% were seen once, and the ten largest hold around 2.6%. The material sequenced was PBMCs. The V gene is TRBV28, the J gene TRBJ1-2; perhaps TRBD1 as D (5 bases). The receptor's source is a human donor in good health (CMV status not recorded). Some clones in this sample may be carry-over from other donors' samples. As DNA, the CDR3 is TGTGCCAGCAGTTTATGGGCCCCGGGGGACTACGGCTACACCTTC. As protein: CASSLWAPGDYGYTF.